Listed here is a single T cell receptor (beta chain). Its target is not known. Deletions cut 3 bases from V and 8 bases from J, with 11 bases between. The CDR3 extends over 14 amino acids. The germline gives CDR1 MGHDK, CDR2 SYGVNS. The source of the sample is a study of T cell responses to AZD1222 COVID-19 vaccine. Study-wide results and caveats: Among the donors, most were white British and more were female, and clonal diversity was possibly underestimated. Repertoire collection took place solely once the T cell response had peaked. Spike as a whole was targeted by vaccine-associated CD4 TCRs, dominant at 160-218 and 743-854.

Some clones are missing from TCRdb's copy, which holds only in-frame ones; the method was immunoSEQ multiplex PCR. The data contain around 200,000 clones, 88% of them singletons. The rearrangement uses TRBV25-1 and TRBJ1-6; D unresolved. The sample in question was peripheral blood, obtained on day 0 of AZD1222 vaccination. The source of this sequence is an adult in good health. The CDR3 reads CASSEAGDHSPLHF. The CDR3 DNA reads TGTGCCAGCAGTGAGGCCGGCGACCATTCACCCCTCCACTTT.